Below are 3 T cell receptor beta chains sequenced from a single sample in a study of Ad26.COV2.S vaccination and SARS-CoV-2 variants. Some clones are missing from TCRdb's copy, which holds only in-frame ones; the method was immunoSEQ multiplex PCR. The sample holds 300,000 to 400,000 clones, roughly 88% seen once. Treatment indicated: roughly 19 received Ad26.COV2.S at low or high dose, single or two shots; several received placebo; per-sample allocation not given. It was on day 63 after the first vaccine or placebo injection that samples were taken. The sample in question was peripheral blood, obtained in a trial of Ad26.COV2.S vaccine versus placebo. These receptors were collected from a person between 18 and 60 years old who received the Ad26.COV2.S COVID-19 vaccine or a placebo.

V is TRBV27 and J is TRBJ1-2, with D unresolved. Germline values: CDR1 MNHEY, CDR2 SMNVEV (reference sequence). The CDR3 length is 13 residues. V was shortened by 2 bases and J by 5 bases, with 9 bases between the two germline ends. In nucleotides, the CDR3 is TGTGCCAGCAGTTTAGCGGGTGCTTATGGCTACACCTTC. As protein: CASSLAGAYGYTF.

In this sample, this clone turned up once. The CDR3 coding sequence is TGTGCCAGCAGTTTATGGGCCGCCGATCAGCCCCAGCATTTT. Amino acid sequence: CASSLWAADQPQHF. The chain carries TRBV27 and TRBJ1-5; D is ambiguous. V was cut by 1 base and J by 5 bases, with 9 bases left in between. The CDR3 length is 14 residues. CDR1 is MNHEY and CDR2 is SMNVEV in the germline V gene (reference sequence).

The chain uses TRBV20-1 and TRBJ1-5; D ambiguous. CDR1 is DFQATT, CDR2 SNEGSKA, per germline (reference sequence). CDR3 length: 13 amino acids. V was shortened by 3 bases and J by 7 bases, with 13 bases between the two germline ends. CDR3 in amino acids: CSASPTSGQPQHF. The CDR3 coding sequence is TGCAGTGCTAGTCCCACGTCTGGGCAGCCCCAGCATTTT.